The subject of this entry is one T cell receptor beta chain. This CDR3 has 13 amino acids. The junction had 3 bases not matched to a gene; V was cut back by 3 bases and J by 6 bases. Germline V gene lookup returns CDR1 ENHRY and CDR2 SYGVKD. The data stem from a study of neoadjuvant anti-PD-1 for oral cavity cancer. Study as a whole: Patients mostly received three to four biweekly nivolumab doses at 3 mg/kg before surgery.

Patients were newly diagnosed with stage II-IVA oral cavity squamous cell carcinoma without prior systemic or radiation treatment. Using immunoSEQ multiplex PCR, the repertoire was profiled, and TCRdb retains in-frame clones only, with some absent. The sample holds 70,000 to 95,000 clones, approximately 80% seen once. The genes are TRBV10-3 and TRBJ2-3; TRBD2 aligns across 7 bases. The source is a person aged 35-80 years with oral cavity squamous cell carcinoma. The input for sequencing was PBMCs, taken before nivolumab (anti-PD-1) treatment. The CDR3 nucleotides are TGTGCCATCAGTGACCTCGGGAGGGATACGCAGTATTTT. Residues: CAISDLGRDTQYF.